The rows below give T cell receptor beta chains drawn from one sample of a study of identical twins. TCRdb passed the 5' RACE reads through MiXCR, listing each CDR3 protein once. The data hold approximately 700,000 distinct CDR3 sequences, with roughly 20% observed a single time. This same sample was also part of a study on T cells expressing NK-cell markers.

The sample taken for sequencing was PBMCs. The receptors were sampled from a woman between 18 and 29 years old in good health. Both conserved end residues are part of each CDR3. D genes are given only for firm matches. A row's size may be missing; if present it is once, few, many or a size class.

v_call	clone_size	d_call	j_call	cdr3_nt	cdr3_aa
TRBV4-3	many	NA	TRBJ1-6	TGCGCCAGCAGCCAAGTATCTGGGCCCTCCTATAATTCACCCCTCCACTTT	CASSQVSGPSYNSPLHF
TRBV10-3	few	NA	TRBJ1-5	TGTGCCATCAGTGAGGAGGCCCGAATGGGTACTGGGGACGTCCAGCATTTT	CAISEEARMGTGDVQHF
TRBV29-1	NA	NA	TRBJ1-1	TGCAGCGTTGTACCGGAAGCTGAAGCTTTCTTT	CSVVPEAEAFF
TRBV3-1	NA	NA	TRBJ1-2	TGTGCCAGCAGCCAAGAAGGTGGGGGAGGTGGCTACACCTTC	CASSQEGGGGGYTF
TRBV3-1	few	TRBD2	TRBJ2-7	TGTGCCAGCAGCCAGAGACTAGCTTTCGAGCAGTACTTC	CASSQRLAFEQYF
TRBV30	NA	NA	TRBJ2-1	TGTGCCTGGAGTTTGGGGTCTAGCACCCATGAGCAGTTCTTC	CAWSLGSSTHEQFF
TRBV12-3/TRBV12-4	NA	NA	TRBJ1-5	TGTGCCAGCAGTCCACAGGACCTTAGGCTCCAGCCCCAGCATTTT	CASSPQDLRLQPQHF
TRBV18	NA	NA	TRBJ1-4	TGTGCCAGCTCACAGACCGTGGCAACTAATGAAAAACTGTTTTTT	CASSQTVATNEKLFF
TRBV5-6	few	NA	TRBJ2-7	TGTGCCAGCAGCTCATCGCTCCGGGGACGTAGCTACGAGCAGTACTTC	CASSSSLRGRSYEQYF
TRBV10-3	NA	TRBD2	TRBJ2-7	TGTGCCATCAGAGCTAGCGGGGGGAGTCTCTACGAGCAGTACTTC	CAIRASGGSLYEQYF
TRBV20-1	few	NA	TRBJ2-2	TGCAGTGCTAGAGTCCGGGGGAACACCGGGGAGCTGTTTTTT	CSARVRGNTGELFF
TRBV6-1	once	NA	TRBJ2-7	TGTGCCAGCAGGGACGCAGGGGAGGCGAACGAGCAGTACTTC	CASRDAGEANEQYF
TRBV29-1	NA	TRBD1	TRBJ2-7	TGCAGCGTTTGGGGACAGGGTTACGAGCAGTACTTC	CSVWGQGYEQYF
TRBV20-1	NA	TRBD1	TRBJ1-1	TGCAGTGCTAGTTTTACAGGGGGCAGACCTGAAGCTTTCTTT	CSASFTGGRPEAFF
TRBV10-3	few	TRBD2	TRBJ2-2	TGTGCCATCGGGACTAGCGGGTCGAACACCGGGGAGCTGTTTTTT	CAIGTSGSNTGELFF
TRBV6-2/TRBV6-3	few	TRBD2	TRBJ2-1	TGTGCCAGCAGTCCGTCGGGGGGGGGGAGTGAGCAGTTCTTC	CASSPSGGGSEQFF
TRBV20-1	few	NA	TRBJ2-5	TGCAGTGCTAGCCCTAGGGTCGTCGATGTTTGGTACCAAGAGACCCAGTACTTC	CSASPRVVDVWYQETQYF
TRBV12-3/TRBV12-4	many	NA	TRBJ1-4	TGTGCCAGCAGTTTACAGAGGGAAAAACTGTTTTTT	CASSLQREKLFF
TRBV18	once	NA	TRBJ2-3	TGTGCCAGCTCAACTACGGCGGGCCAGAGCACAGATACGCAGTATTTT	CASSTTAGQSTDTQYF
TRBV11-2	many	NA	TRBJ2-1	TGTGCCAGCAGCTTAGTCGTTTCCTACAATGAGCAGTTCTTC	CASSLVVSYNEQFF
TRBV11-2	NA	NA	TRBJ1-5	TGTGCCAGCAGCCCCGAGGGAGGGTATCAGCCCCAGCATTTT	CASSPEGGYQPQHF
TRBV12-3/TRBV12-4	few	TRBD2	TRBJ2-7	TGTGCCAGCAGTTTGACGGGAGGAACCTCCTACGAGCAGTACTTC	CASSLTGGTSYEQYF
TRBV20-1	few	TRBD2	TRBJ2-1	TGCAGTGCTAGGGGACTAGCGGGAGGGCTACGGCAGTTCTTC	CSARGLAGGLRQFF
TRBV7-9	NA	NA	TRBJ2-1	TGTGCCAGCAGCCTCGCCGGGACTGTTAGTGAGCAGTTCTTC	CASSLAGTVSEQFF
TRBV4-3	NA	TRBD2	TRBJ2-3	TGCGCCAGCAGCTCCGGGCGCGGGAGGACAGATACGCAGTATTTT	CASSSGRGRTDTQYF
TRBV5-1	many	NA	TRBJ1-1	TGCGCCAGCAGCTTGGGAGGGGCCTTGAACACTGAAGCTTTCTTT	CASSLGGALNTEAFF
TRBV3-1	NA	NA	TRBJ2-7	TGTGCCAGCAGCCAACATGGAGGGGTCCCCGAGCAGTACTTC	CASSQHGGVPEQYF
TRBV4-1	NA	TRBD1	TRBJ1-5	TGCGCCAGCAGCCTGGACAGGGTGGTCCAGCCCCAGCATTTT	CASSLDRVVQPQHF
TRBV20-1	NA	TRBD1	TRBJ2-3	TGCAGTGCTAGACGCGGGGACAGGGGTTTGAGTGGTAGCACAGATACGCAGTATTTT	CSARRGDRGLSGSTDTQYF
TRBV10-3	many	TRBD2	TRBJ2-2	TGTGCCATCAGCGCAGGACTAGCAACCGGGGAGCTGTTTTTT	CAISAGLATGELFF
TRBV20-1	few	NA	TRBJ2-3	TGCAGTGCTCTAGGGGGAGGCCCACCGGATACGCAGTATTTT	CSALGGGPPDTQYF
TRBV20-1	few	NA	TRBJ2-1	TGCAGTGCTAGAGATCGGCGGGAACCCTACAATGAGCAGTTCTTC	CSARDRREPYNEQFF
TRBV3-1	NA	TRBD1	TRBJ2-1	TGTGCCAGCAGTCATACGGGGACAGGGATTTACAATGAGCAGTTCTTC	CASSHTGTGIYNEQFF
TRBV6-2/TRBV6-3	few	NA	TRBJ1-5	TGTGCCAGCAGTTTTGCAGACAATCAGCCCCAGCATTTT	CASSFADNQPQHF
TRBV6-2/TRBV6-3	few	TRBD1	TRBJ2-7	TGTGCCAGCAGAGTGGGACAGGGCTACGAGCAGTACTTC	CASRVGQGYEQYF
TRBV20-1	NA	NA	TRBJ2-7	TGCAGTGCTAGAGATCAGGCGGGGGCCCGGGAGCAGTACTTC	CSARDQAGAREQYF
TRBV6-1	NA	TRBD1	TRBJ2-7	TGTGCCAGCAGTCTCCCCGGGACAGGGGTAGACGAGCAGTACTTC	CASSLPGTGVDEQYF
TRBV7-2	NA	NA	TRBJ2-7	TGTGCCAGCAGCTTAGTCAGGGGGGTTGGTTACGAGCAGTACTTC	CASSLVRGVGYEQYF
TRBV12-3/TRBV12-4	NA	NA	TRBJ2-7	TGTGCCAGCAGTTTCAGCTACCCGGGCTCCTACGAGCAGTACTTC	CASSFSYPGSYEQYF
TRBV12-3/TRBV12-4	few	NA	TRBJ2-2	TGTGCCAGCAGTTCCGGACCGAGGAACACCGGGGAGCTGTTTTTT	CASSSGPRNTGELFF
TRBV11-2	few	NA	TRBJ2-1	TGTGCCAGCAGCTTAGACCTGCGGGGCCCTAGCTCCTACAATGAGCAGTTCTTC	CASSLDLRGPSSYNEQFF
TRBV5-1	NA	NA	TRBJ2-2	TGCGCCAGCGGGGGGACAGTGACGGGCGGGGAGCTGTTTTTT	CASGGTVTGGELFF
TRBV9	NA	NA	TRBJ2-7	TGTGCCAGCAGCGCTGACCCCAGCTCCTACGAGCAGTACTTC	CASSADPSSYEQYF
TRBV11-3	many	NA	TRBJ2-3	TGTGCCAGCAGCCCAAGACGGGCGATATCTACAGATACGCAGTATTTT	CASSPRRAISTDTQYF
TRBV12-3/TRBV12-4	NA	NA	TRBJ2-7	TGTGCCAGCAGTTCTAAGGGGTTCAACGAGCAGTACTTC	CASSSKGFNEQYF
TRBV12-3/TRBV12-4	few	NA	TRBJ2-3	TGTGCCAGCGGTCAGGGGTTCCGCGATACGCAGTATTTT	CASGQGFRDTQYF
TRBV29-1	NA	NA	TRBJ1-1	TGCAGCGTTGAAATCGGTTGGGGTAGGACTGAAGCTTTCTTT	CSVEIGWGRTEAFF
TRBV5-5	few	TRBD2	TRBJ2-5	TGTGCCAGCAGCTTGGCGGCTAGCGGGGGTAAACGGGAGACCCAGTACTTC	CASSLAASGGKRETQYF
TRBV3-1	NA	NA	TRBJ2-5	TGTGCCAGCAGCCAACACACCCCAAGTCTAGCGCCCGGGCAGAAGACCCAGTACTTC	CASSQHTPSLAPGQKTQYF
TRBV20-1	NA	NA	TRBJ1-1	TGCAGTGCTAGAGATGTCGGGGGGCTTGATACTGAAGCTTTCTTT	CSARDVGGLDTEAFF
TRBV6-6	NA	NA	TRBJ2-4	TGTGCCAGCAGCGAATTGAGGGGCATTCAGTACTTC	CASSELRGIQYF
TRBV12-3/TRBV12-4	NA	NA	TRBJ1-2	TGTGCCAGCAGTTTTCGGGCGGCTGCTAACTATGGCTACACCTTC	CASSFRAAANYGYTF
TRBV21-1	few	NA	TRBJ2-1	TGTGCCAGCAGCAAAACTCTCAGCGGGGGGTCCAATGAGCAGTTCTTC	CASSKTLSGGSNEQFF
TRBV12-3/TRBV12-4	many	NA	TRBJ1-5	TGTGCCAGCAGTTTTGAGGTCGATCAGCCCCAGCATTTT	CASSFEVDQPQHF
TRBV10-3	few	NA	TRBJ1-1	TGTGCCATCAGTGCTGGACCGGGGAACACTGAAGCTTTCTTT	CAISAGPGNTEAFF
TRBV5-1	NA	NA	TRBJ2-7	TGCGCCAGCAGCTTGCAGCACAGGGACTACTACGAGCAGTACTTC	CASSLQHRDYYEQYF
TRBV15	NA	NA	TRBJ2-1	TGTGCCACCAGCAGAGCGGGACAAAGTGGGAATGAGCAGTTCTTC	CATSRAGQSGNEQFF